This is a list of T cell receptor beta chains from one sample in a study of shared clonotypes between healthy human individuals. Sequencing was performed with immunoSEQ multiplex PCR; in TCRdb, only in-frame clones are kept and a portion is missing. This repertoire shows 2 million to 2.5 million clones, around 93% found once; its top ten account for 0.37%. The sequenced material came from naive CD4+ T cells from PBMCs. The receptor source for this set is a man aged 18 to 29 in good health. Some clones in this sample may be carry-over from other donors' samples. CDR3s include the opening cysteine and the closing phenylalanine or tryptophan. The D gene is left open where the match is weak. Clone size appears in some rows only: once, few, many, or a class for an expanded clone.

TRBV25-1,TRBJ2-2,once,TRBD2,CASSGKTSVAGELFF,TGTGCCAGCAGTGGAAAAACTAGCGTAGCCGGGGAGCTGTTTTTT
TRBV6-6,TRBJ2-7,NA,NA,CATNRDINYEQYF,TGTGCCACCAACCGAGACATAAACTACGAGCAGTACTTC
TRBV29-1,TRBJ2-5,NA,NA,CSVEWLQETQYF,TGCAGCGTTGAGTGGTTACAAGAGACCCAGTACTTC
TRBV29-1,TRBJ2-3,NA,TRBD2,CSVGPGLAGGLDTQYF,TGCAGCGTTGGCCCTGGACTAGCGGGAGGTCTAGATACGCAGTATTTT
TRBV7-3,TRBJ2-1,once,NA,CASSLSNNEQFF,TGTGCCAGCAGCTTGTCGAACAATGAGCAGTTCTTC
TRBV18,TRBJ1-2,NA,NA,CASSQPRTPRDYGYTF,TGTGCCAGCTCACAACCCCGGACTCCGAGAGACTATGGCTACACCTTC
TRBV13,TRBJ1-1,NA,NA,CASRSLPRHPEAFF,TGTGCCAGCAGATCCCTCCCGAGACACCCTGAAGCTTTCTTT
TRBV4-3,TRBJ1-4,NA,NA,CASSQQGREGGEKLFF,TGCGCCAGCAGCCAGCAGGGACGCGAGGGCGGGGAAAAACTGTTTTTT
TRBV11-2,TRBJ1-2,once,TRBD1,CASKKSQGDYGYTF,TGTGCCAGCAAGAAGTCGCAGGGGGACTATGGCTACACCTTC
TRBV9,TRBJ2-3,NA,TRBD1,CASSVVGQGSDTQYF,TGTGCCAGCAGCGTAGTAGGACAGGGATCAGATACGCAGTATTTT
TRBV19,TRBJ2-3,NA,NA,CASRFASTDTQYF,TGTGCCAGTAGATTTGCCAGCACAGATACGCAGTATTTT
TRBV11-2,TRBJ2-5,NA,NA,CASCTGGETQYF,TGTGCCAGTTGTACTGGGGGAGAGACCCAGTACTTC
TRBV19,TRBJ1-3,NA,NA,CASSVWFRRDWYPGNTIYF,TGTGCCAGTAGTGTCTGGTTTCGGAGGGATTGGTATCCTGGAAACACCATATATTTT
TRBV28,TRBJ1-5,NA,NA,CASSPIFPGGVGNQPQHF,TGTGCCAGCAGTCCTATATTCCCCGGAGGGGTTGGCAATCAGCCCCAGCATTTT
TRBV6-6,TRBJ1-1,NA,NA,CASSFPAGAEAFF,TGTGCCAGCAGCTTCCCTGCCGGTGCAGAAGCTTTCTTT
TRBV18,TRBJ2-1,NA,TRBD2,CASSPPGQHSGRAEQFF,TGTGCCAGCTCACCACCGGGACAGCATAGCGGGAGGGCTGAGCAGTTCTTC
TRBV7-9,TRBJ1-4,NA,NA,CASSLQGVVGEKLFF,TGTGCCAGCAGCTTACAGGGAGTGGTTGGGGAAAAACTGTTTTTT
TRBV9,TRBJ2-7,NA,NA,CASSVRGVDEQYF,TGTGCCAGCAGCGTACGCGGGGTCGACGAGCAGTACTTC
TRBV7-8,TRBJ2-7,NA,TRBD2,CASSLVGLAGVFEQYF,TGTGCCAGCAGCTTAGTTGGTTTAGCGGGAGTGTTCGAGCAGTACTTC
TRBV28,TRBJ2-7,NA,TRBD1,CASSRRQGFSYEQYF,TGTGCCAGCAGCCGTCGACAGGGATTTTCCTACGAGCAGTACTTC
TRBV28,TRBJ1-2,NA,NA,CASSTYRGESGYTF,TGTGCCAGCAGTACTTACCGGGGCGAAAGTGGCTACACCTTC
TRBV9,TRBJ1-1,NA,NA,CASSDNKNTEAFF,TGTGCCAGCAGCGATAATAAGAACACTGAAGCTTTCTTT
TRBV25-1,TRBJ2-1,NA,TRBD2,CASSGTGGRRLNEQFF,TGTGCCAGCAGCGGAACGGGAGGAAGAAGACTGAATGAGCAGTTCTTC
TRBV11-2,TRBJ2-7,NA,NA,CASSLVGGAYEQYF,TGTGCCAGCAGCCTAGTCGGGGGCGCGTACGAGCAGTACTTC
TRBV5-1,TRBJ2-7,NA,NA,CASSLVRDGSYEQYF,TGCGCCAGCAGCTTGGTCCGGGACGGCTCCTACGAGCAGTACTTC
TRBV5-1,TRBJ1-2,NA,TRBD1,CASSWGDSSITYGYTF,TGCGCCAGCAGCTGGGGGGACAGCTCGATAACCTATGGCTACACCTTC
TRBV19,TRBJ2-1,NA,NA,CASSISRGYNEQFF,TGTGCCAGTAGTATTAGCCGCGGGTACAATGAGCAGTTCTTC
TRBV6-1,TRBJ1-2,NA,NA,CASSEDRFDGLYGYTF,TGTGCCAGCAGTGAAGACCGTTTCGACGGTCTCTATGGCTACACCTTC
TRBV18,TRBJ2-2,NA,NA,CASSPPRRTGELFF,TGTGCCAGCTCACCACCAAGGCGGACCGGGGAGCTGTTTTTT
TRBV7-3,TRBJ1-4,NA,NA,CASSLTGTGRSTNEKLFF,TGTGCCAGCAGCTTAACAGGCACAGGCCGTTCCACTAATGAAAAACTGTTTTTT
TRBV20-1,TRBJ2-3,NA,NA,CSANRQDTQYF,TGCAGTGCTAACAGACAGGATACGCAGTATTTT
TRBV2,TRBJ1-1,few,TRBD1,CASSEQGALNTEAFF,TGTGCCAGCAGTGAACAGGGGGCACTGAACACTGAAGCTTTCTTT
TRBV30,TRBJ2-3,NA,NA,CAWSVQGDTQYF,TGTGCCTGGAGTGTACAGGGAGATACGCAGTATTTT
TRBV10-3,TRBJ2-5,NA,TRBD2,CAIIRGGETQYF,TGTGCCATCATAAGGGGAGGGGAGACCCAGTACTTC
TRBV7-9,TRBJ1-5,few,NA,CASSRGRDNQPQHF,TGTGCCAGCAGCAGGGGCAGGGACAATCAGCCCCAGCATTTT
TRBV4-2,TRBJ2-3,NA,NA,CASSPSSRNPDTQYF,TGTGCCAGCAGCCCTTCCAGCCGGAACCCCGATACGCAGTATTTT
TRBV4-3,TRBJ2-2,NA,TRBD1,CASSQEPGGSLGTGELFF,TGCGCCAGCAGCCAAGAGCCAGGGGGCTCCCTTGGGACCGGGGAGCTGTTTTTT
TRBV5-1,TRBJ2-3,NA,TRBD1,CASSLGRDRGSDTQYF,TGCGCCAGCAGCTTGGGCCGGGACAGGGGCTCAGATACGCAGTATTTT
TRBV18,TRBJ2-3,once,NA,CASSPPGSGGTDTQYF,TGTGCCAGCTCACCACCAGGGTCGGGAGGCACAGATACGCAGTATTTT
TRBV19,TRBJ2-2,NA,TRBD2,CASRVVRDGRSGRATGELFF,TGTGCCAGTAGAGTAGTTCGCGACGGCCGCAGCGGGAGGGCCACCGGGGAGCTGTTTTTT
TRBV28,TRBJ2-2,NA,NA,CASSLPGGVELFF,TGTGCCAGCAGCCTCCCAGGAGGGGTCGAGCTGTTTTTT
TRBV20-1,TRBJ2-5,NA,NA,CSARDRGGKYF,TGCAGTGCTAGAGATCGTGGGGGCAAGTACTTC